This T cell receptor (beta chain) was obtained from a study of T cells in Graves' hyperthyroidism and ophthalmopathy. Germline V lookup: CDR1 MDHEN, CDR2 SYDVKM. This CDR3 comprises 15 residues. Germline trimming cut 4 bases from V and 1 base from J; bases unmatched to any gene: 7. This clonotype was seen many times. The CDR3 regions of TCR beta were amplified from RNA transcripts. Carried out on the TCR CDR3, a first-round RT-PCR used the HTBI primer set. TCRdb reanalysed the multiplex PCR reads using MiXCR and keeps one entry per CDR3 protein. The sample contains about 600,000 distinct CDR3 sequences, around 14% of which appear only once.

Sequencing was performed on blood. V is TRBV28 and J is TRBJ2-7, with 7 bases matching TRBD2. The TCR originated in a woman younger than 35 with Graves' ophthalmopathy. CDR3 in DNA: TGTGCCAGCAGTTCCGGGGGGACGGATTCCTACGAGCAGTACTTC. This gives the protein CASSSGGTDSYEQYF.